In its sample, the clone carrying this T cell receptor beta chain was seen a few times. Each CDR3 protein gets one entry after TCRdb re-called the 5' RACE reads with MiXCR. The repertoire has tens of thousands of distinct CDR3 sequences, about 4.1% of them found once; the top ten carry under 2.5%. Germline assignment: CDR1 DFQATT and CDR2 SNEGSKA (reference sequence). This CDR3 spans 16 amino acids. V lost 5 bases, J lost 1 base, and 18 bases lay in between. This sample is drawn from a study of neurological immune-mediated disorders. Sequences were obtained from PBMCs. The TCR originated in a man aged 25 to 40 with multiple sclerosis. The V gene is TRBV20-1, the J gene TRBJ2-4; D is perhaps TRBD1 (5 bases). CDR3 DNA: TGCAGTGCTCCCCGGACATGGGGAAGGGCCAAAAACATTCAGTACTTC. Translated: CSAPRTWGRAKNIQYF.